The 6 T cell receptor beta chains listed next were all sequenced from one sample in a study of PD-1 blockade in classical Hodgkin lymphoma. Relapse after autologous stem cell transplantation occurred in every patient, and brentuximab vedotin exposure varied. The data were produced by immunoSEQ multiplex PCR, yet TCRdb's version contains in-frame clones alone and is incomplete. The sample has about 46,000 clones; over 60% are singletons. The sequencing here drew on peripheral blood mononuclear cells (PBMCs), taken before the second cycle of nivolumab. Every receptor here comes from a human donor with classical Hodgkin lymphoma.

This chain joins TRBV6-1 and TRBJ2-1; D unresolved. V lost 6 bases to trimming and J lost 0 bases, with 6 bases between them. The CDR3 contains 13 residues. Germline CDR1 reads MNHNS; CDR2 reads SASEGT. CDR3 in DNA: TGTGCCAGCAGAGCGAGCTCCTACAATGAGCAGTTCTTC. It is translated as CASRASSYNEQFF.

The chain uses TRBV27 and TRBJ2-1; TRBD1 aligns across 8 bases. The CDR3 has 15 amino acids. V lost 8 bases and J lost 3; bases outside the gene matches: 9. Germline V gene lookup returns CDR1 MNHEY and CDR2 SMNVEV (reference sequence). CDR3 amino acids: CASGLGQGFYNEQFF. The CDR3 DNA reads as TGTGCCAGCGGCCTAGGACAGGGTTTCTACAATGAGCAGTTCTTC.

CDR3 residues: CASSLESSSVVVSGNTIYF. CDR3 sequence (DNA): TGTGCCAGCAGCTTAGAATCTTCGTCGGTAGTGGTCTCTGGAAACACCATATATTTT. The chain recombines TRBV7-8 with TRBJ1-3; no firm D call. Germline loops: CDR1 SGHVS, CDR2 FQNEAQ. This CDR3 region has 19 residues. Trimming pared 1 base from V and 0 bases from J, leaving 19 bases between.

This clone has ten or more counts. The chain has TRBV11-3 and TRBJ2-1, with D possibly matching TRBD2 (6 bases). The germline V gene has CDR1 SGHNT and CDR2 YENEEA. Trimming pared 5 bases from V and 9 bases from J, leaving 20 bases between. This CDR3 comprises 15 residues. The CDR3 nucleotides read TGTGCCAGCAGCGGCCGGGACGCCTTGGGGGGTGAGCAGTTCTTC. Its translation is CASSGRDALGGEQFF.

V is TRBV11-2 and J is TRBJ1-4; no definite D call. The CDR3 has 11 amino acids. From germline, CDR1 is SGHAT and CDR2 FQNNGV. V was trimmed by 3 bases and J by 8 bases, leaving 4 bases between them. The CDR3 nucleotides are TGTGCCAGCAGCTTGAGGGAAAAACTGTTTTTT. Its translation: CASSLREKLFF.

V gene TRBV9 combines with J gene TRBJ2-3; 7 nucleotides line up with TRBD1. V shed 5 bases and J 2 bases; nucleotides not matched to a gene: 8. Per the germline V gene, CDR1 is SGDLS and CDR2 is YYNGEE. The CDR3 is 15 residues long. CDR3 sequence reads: CASSRSGQLTDTQYF. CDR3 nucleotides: TGTGCCAGCAGTCGCTCGGGACAGCTCACAGATACGCAGTATTTT.